Sequencing of this TCR beta chain was carried out in a study of beta chain features in type 1 diabetes. Study-wide findings and caveats: Within the patient group, naive, central memory and Treg TCRB repertoires appeared more similar to each other than within healthy donors.

A remark on this clone: No antigen is known for it.

Sequenced material consisted of expressed TCRB transcripts (all of the isolated RNA was reverse transcribed). Here immunoSEQ multiplex PCR was the method, and the copy in TCRdb shows in-frame clones only, minus some. The repertoire has hundreds of thousands of clones, roughly a sixth of them found once; the top ten carry about 0.097%. V lost 0 bases and J lost 8, with 13 bases in between. The CDR3 totals 13 residues. The germline V gene has CDR1 GTSNPN and CDR2 SVGIG (reference sequence). Source material: naive CD4+ T cells from blood. This sequence was found in a young man in good health. V and J are TRBV30 and TRBJ1-2; no definite D call. CDR3 coding DNA: TGTGCCTGGAGTGTACGGATCCGCGTAGGCTACACCTTC. Residues: CAWSVRIRVGYTF. The full variable domain, in which reference TRBV30 and TRBJ1-2 provide the parts outside the CDR3, is SQTIHQWPATLVQPVGSPLSLECTVEGTSNPNLYWYRQAAGRGLQLLFYSVGIGQISSEVPQNLSASRPQDRQFILSSKKLLLSDSGFYLCAWSVRIRVGYTFGSGTRLTVV.